This entry lists 3 T cell receptor beta chains sequenced from one sample in a study of beta chain features in type 1 diabetes. Study-wide findings and caveats: Moderate but significant shortening of TCRB CDR3s was recorded in all four CD4+ subsets from Type 1 diabetes patients.

Their antigen targets remain unknown. Reverse transcription of all isolated RNA meant that expressed TCRB transcripts were sequenced. The method was immunoSEQ multiplex PCR; TCRdb's version includes in-frame clones alone and lacks a portion of them. The sample lists roughly 300,000 clones, about 13% seen once, with about 0.016% in the top ten. Material: naive CD4+ T cells from blood. These receptors were collected from a man aged 25-45 years with type 1 diabetes.

This clone has a handful of counts. CDR3: CASSETGTGGLYSYEQYF. CDR3 DNA: TGTGCCAGCAGCGAGACCGGGACAGGGGGTTTATACTCCTACGAGCAGTACTTC. The genes are TRBV7-2 and TRBJ2-7, with 11 bases lining up with TRBD1. The germline V gene has CDR1 SGHTA and CDR2 FQGNSA. V was pared by 5 bases and J by 0 bases, with 12 bases of the junction left unmatched. The CDR3 contains 18 residues.

The chain is built from TRBV7-9 and TRBJ2-7; 10 bases agree with TRBD2. Germline-derived CDR1 and CDR2 are SEHNR and FQNEAQ (reference sequence). The CDR3 extends over 15 amino acids. J was trimmed by 0 bases and V by 5 bases; bases with no gene match: 4. Here the CDR3 reads CASSTRTSGSYEQYF. The CDR3 DNA follows: TGTGCCAGCAGCACTCGGACTAGCGGCTCCTACGAGCAGTACTTC.

The chain uses TRBV29-1 and TRBJ2-1, with a weak D call TRBD1 (6 bases). V was shortened by 6 bases and J by 9 bases, with 21 bases between the two germline ends. CDR3 length: 14 residues. From germline, CDR1 is SQVTM and CDR2 ANQGSEA. The CDR3 loop is CSVNRDTKSGEQFF. CDR3 in DNA: TGCAGCGTGAACCGGGACACCAAAAGCGGTGAGCAGTTCTTC.